This TCR beta chain stems from a study of cytotoxic CD8 clonotypes in ibrutinib-treated CLL. The CDR3 is 14 amino acids. CDR1 and CDR2 from the germline V gene are MNHEY and SMNVEV (reference sequence). The V end lost 4 bases, the J end lost 2 bases, and 12 bases lay between the germline ends. Deep sequencing aimed at 1 in 200,000 to 1 in 1 million T cells' resolution. The table came from immunoSEQ multiplex PCR; TCRdb's copy has only in-frame clones and leaves some out. The data contain some 130,000 clones, about 91% of them seen just once; the ten biggest clones take up approximately 10%. As concerns this clone: Its antigen remains unidentified.

Whole-study results and caveats: Clonality was higher at ibrutinib response and returned toward baseline at progression. Private clonotypes, not public ones, expanded at ibrutinib response. Circulating CD8+ T-cell counts were tracked by baseline clonality, which exceeded that of age-matched healthy donors.

Material: PBMCs, obtained after 12 months of ibrutinib treatment. The chain couples TRBV27 to TRBJ2-7; possibly TRBD1 or TRBD2 for D (5 bases each). This receptor was obtained from a human donor with chronic lymphocytic leukemia. The CDR3 loop reads CASSWSGPTYEQYF. In DNA form, the CDR3 reads TGTGCCAGCAGTTGGTCGGGACCCACCTACGAGCAGTACTTC.